This is a list of T cell receptor beta chains from one sample in a study of blood T cell repertoires in COVID-19. The method was immunoSEQ multiplex PCR; TCRdb's version includes in-frame clones alone and lacks a portion of them. The table lists fewer than 300,000 clones, about 90% of them singletons. What was sequenced was peripheral blood. These receptors were obtained from a woman aged 45-65 years with COVID-19, enrolled during active disease. Both conserved end residues are part of each CDR3. A D gene is named only where the DNA matches it firmly. Some rows have no size entry. The others give once, few or many, or a class for an expanded clone.

d_gene	v_gene	abundance	j_gene	CDR3nt	CDR3aa
TRBD1	TRBV5-1	-	TRBJ2-2	TGCGCCAGCAGCTCGCGACAGGGGACGGGCGGGGAGCTGTTTTTT	CASSSRQGTGGELFF
-	TRBV5-5	-	TRBJ2-1	TGTGCCAGCAGCTTGGGGAGGGGTTGGGTCAATGAGCAGTTCTTC	CASSLGRGWVNEQFF
TRBD1	TRBV4-1	-	TRBJ1-1	TGCGCCAGCAGCCGACGACAGGGAAACACTGAAGCTTTCTTT	CASSRRQGNTEAFF
TRBD2	TRBV4-2	-	TRBJ2-7	TGTGCCAGCAGCCAGGAGACGGGACTAACTAGCTACGAGCAGTACTTC	CASSQETGLTSYEQYF
-	TRBV19	-	TRBJ2-1	TGTGCCAGTAGCCCGATCCAGGGATTTACCTCCTACAATGAGCAGTTCTTC	CASSPIQGFTSYNEQFF
-	TRBV9	-	TRBJ1-2	TGTGCCAGCAGCGTAGCAGGGACTTATGGCTACACCTTC	CASSVAGTYGYTF
TRBD2	TRBV24-1	-	TRBJ2-1	TGTGCCACCAGTGGGGGGGGTAAGGATGAGCAGTTCTTC	CATSGGGKDEQFF
TRBD2	TRBV7-9	-	TRBJ2-7	TGTGCCAGCAGCGCAAGACTAGCGGGGCACGAGCAGTACTTC	CASSARLAGHEQYF
TRBD1	TRBV3-1/TRBV3-2	-	TRBJ2-1	TGTGCCAGCAGCCCGAGGACAGGTTCCAACAATGAGCAGTTCTTC	CASSPRTGSNNEQFF
TRBD1	TRBV2	-	TRBJ2-5	TGTGCCAGCAGTCCGCGTAGACAGGGGGCGTCGGAGACCCAGTACTTC	CASSPRRQGASETQYF
-	TRBV27	once	TRBJ1-2	TGTGCCAGCCGTGCGGGGGCTAGAGGCTACACCTTC	CASRAGARGYTF
-	TRBV23-1	-	TRBJ2-5	TGCGCCAGCAGTCACCCAGGTATCATAAAGACCCAGTACTTC	CASSHPGIIKTQYF
TRBD1	TRBV19	-	TRBJ2-1	TGTGCCACCACGGACAGGGGGTGGTATGAGCAGTTCTTC	CATTDRGWYEQFF
-	TRBV6-5	once	TRBJ1-2	TGTGCCAGCATTCCCATCCCGACAGCCAACTATGGCTACACCTTC	CASIPIPTANYGYTF
-	TRBV2	-	TRBJ2-2	TGTGCCCCCAGGGGCACCGCGAACACCGGGGAGCTGTTTTTT	CAPRGTANTGELFF
TRBD1	TRBV5-1	-	TRBJ2-5	TGCGCCAGCAGCCAACAGGGGGTTTGGGAGACCCAGTACTTC	CASSQQGVWETQYF
-	TRBV5-4	few	TRBJ2-7	TGTGCCAGCAGCTCCCGGGGAAAGCCTAACTACGAGCAGTACTTC	CASSSRGKPNYEQYF
TRBD1	TRBV4-2	-	TRBJ1-2	TGTGCCAGCAGCCCGCAGGGGGAATTGGTCTATGGCTACACCTTC	CASSPQGELVYGYTF
TRBD1	TRBV18	-	TRBJ2-3	TGTGCCAGCTCCATACCGGGACAGGGGGCCGCAGATACGCAGTATTTT	CASSIPGQGAADTQYF
-	TRBV25-1	-	TRBJ1-1	TGTGCCAGCAGTGAAATGATCAGCCCAAGGAGGGGAGCTTTCTTT	CASSEMISPRRGAFF
-	TRBV5-1	-	TRBJ1-6	TGCGCCAGCAGCTTGAGAAGGGGAACGCTGGATTCACCCCTCCACTTT	CASSLRRGTLDSPLHF
-	TRBV3-1/TRBV3-2	few	TRBJ1-5	TGTGCCAGCAGCCAAGATATCACAACTCAGCCCCAGCATTTT	CASSQDITTQPQHF
-	TRBV14	-	TRBJ1-1	TGTGCCAGCAGCCAAGCAGGGATGAACACTGAAGCTTTCTTT	CASSQAGMNTEAFF
TRBD2	TRBV9	-	TRBJ2-2	TGTGCCAGCAGCGTAGGGGGGACTAGCGGTAGGAACACCGGGGAGCTGTTTTTT	CASSVGGTSGRNTGELFF
-	TRBV15	once	TRBJ2-2	TGTGCCACCAGCAGAGATACGGGAGTGGCCGGGGAGCTGTTTTTT	CATSRDTGVAGELFF
-	TRBV24-1	-	TRBJ1-4	TGTGCCACCAGTGACCCGACAGAGCCTAATGAAAAACTGTTTTTT	CATSDPTEPNEKLFF
-	TRBV2	-	TRBJ2-1	TGTGCCAGCAGCCAAAGCCAGGGTATTTCCTACAATGAGCAGTTCTTC	CASSQSQGISYNEQFF
TRBD1	TRBV27	-	TRBJ1-1	TGTGCCAGCAGCATTACAGGGGGCATGCGGACTGAAGCTTTCTTT	CASSITGGMRTEAFF
-	TRBV5-1	-	TRBJ2-2	TGCGCCAGCAGCGAGTCGGGAGATTCTTACACCGGGGAGCTGTTTTTT	CASSESGDSYTGELFF
-	TRBV21-1	-	TRBJ2-4	TGTGCCATGTGGGGGCACGCTCGTGGCATTCAGTACTTC	CAMWGHARGIQYF
-	TRBV7-8	-	TRBJ1-4	TGTGCCAGCAGCTCCCCGGGGTTGAGGGAAAAACTGTTTTTT	CASSSPGLREKLFF
TRBD1	TRBV7-2	few	TRBJ1-1	TGTGCCAGCAGCTTAGTGGACAGGGGGAACACTGAAGCTTTCTTT	CASSLVDRGNTEAFF
-	TRBV7-9	-	TRBJ1-2	TGTGCCAGCAGCTTTCAACAGCTCCAGTATGGCTACACCTTC	CASSFQQLQYGYTF
-	TRBV10-3	-	TRBJ2-7	TGTGCCATCAGTGAAAAGGGGCTCTACGAGCAGTACTTC	CAISEKGLYEQYF
TRBD1	TRBV4-1	once	TRBJ1-5	TGCGCCAGCAGCCAAGATTGGCGGACAGGGCTAGATAGCAATCAGCCCCAGCATTTT	CASSQDWRTGLDSNQPQHF
TRBD1	TRBV19	once	TRBJ1-1	TGTGCCAGTAGTCCCACAGGGGGCGGCACTGAAGCTTTCTTT	CASSPTGGGTEAFF
-	TRBV7-2	-	TRBJ1-2	TGTGCCAGCAGCTTAGCCACCCTTGTAGGGGCCTACACCTTC	CASSLATLVGAYTF
TRBD1	TRBV18	-	TRBJ2-1	TGTGCCAGCTCTCCGACGGACAGGGGTGGGAATGAGCAGTTCTTC	CASSPTDRGGNEQFF
TRBD2	TRBV7-8	once	TRBJ2-7	TGTGCCAGCAGCTGGTCCGGGACTAGCGGGTTGAAATCCTACGAGCAGTACTTC	CASSWSGTSGLKSYEQYF
TRBD1	TRBV2	-	TRBJ1-3	TGTGCCAGCACCCGGGCAGGGGGCTCTGGAAACACCATATATTTT	CASTRAGGSGNTIYF
-	TRBV5-1	-	TRBJ1-3	TGCGCCAGCAGCATAACCGACACGAGCTCTGGAAACACCATATATTTT	CASSITDTSSGNTIYF
-	TRBV6-8	-	TRBJ2-3	TGTGCCAGCGAAGCTAGCGGCACAGATACGCAGTATTTT	CASEASGTDTQYF